The next 10 T cell receptor beta chains were all read from a single sample in a study of human T cells and chemical hapten exposure. TCRdb recomputed calls from the RACE reads with MiXCR, one row per CDR3 protein. The sample holds roughly 380,000 distinct CDR3 sequences, about 6% seen once. Sample time point: patch test 2, 6 weeks after DPC sensitization. Stated treatment: therapeutic diphenylcyclopropenone sensitization with weekly scalp DPC. Source: whole blood, taken in connection with sensitization to the hapten diphenylcyclopropenone (DPC). The receptors originated from a woman younger than 35 with alopecia areata. Some clones in this sample may be carry-over from other donors' samples.

This clonotype was recorded many times. The gene calls are TRBV24-1 and TRBJ2-2, with a possible D match to TRBD2 (5 bases). The CDR3 is 13 residues long. The ends were cut back, 5 bases at V and 6 bases at J, with 9 bases in the middle. The germline gives CDR1 KGHDR, CDR2 SFDVKD. CDR3 sequence: CATSGGSSGELFF. CDR3 nucleotides: TGTGCCACCAGTGGCGGGTCTTCCGGGGAGCTGTTTTTT.

This clonotype has at least ten counts. This chain links TRBV7-3 with TRBJ1-5; D gene unclear. Trimming shortened V by 6 bases and J by 6 bases, and 9 bases separated the two germline ends. Germline-derived CDR1 and CDR2 are SGHTA and FQGTGA. CDR3 length: 12 amino acids. This CDR3 reads CASRPRRQPQHF. The CDR3 coding sequence is TGTGCCAGCAGGCCCAGGCGTCAGCCCCAGCATTTT.

The genes are TRBV12-5 and TRBJ2-3; 10 nucleotides align to TRBD2. After removal of 6 bases from V and 6 bases from J, the junction contained 12 bases not matched to a gene. CDR1 LGHNT and CDR2 FRNRAP come from the germline V gene. This CDR3 contains 16 residues. The chain's CDR3 is CASGFSSGGTRDTQYF. The CDR3 nucleotides are TGTGCTAGTGGCTTTTCTAGCGGGGGCACCAGGGATACGCAGTATTTT.

This clonotype was observed many times. The chain carries TRBV5-1 and TRBJ2-2; TRBD2 aligns across 7 bases. This CDR3 contains 15 residues. V shed 3 bases and J 3 bases; nucleotides not matched to a gene: 5. Germline V gives CDR1 SGHRS, CDR2 YFSETQ. CDR3 sequence reads: CASSYGRGDTGELFF. DNA for the CDR3: TGCGCCAGCAGCTACGGACGGGGGGACACCGGGGAGCTGTTTTTT.

This clonotype was recorded at least ten times. The chain carries TRBV20-1 and TRBJ1-1; D not certain. In germline, CDR1 is DFQATT, CDR2 SNEGSKA (reference sequence). The CDR3 length is 14 residues. With 0 bases removed from V and 6 bases from J, the gap between germline ends came to 14 bases. CDR3 loop: CSARDPATLAEAFF. Written as DNA, the CDR3 is TGCAGTGCTAGAGATCCTGCCACGTTAGCTGAAGCTTTCTTT.

This clonotype was picked up a small number of times. The chain links TRBV7-2 to TRBJ1-5; D ambiguous. V shed 3 bases and J shed 8 bases, with 11 bases lying between them. CDR3 length: 13 amino acids. Germline CDR1 reads SGHTA; CDR2 reads FQGNSA. The CDR3 region has the DNA TGTGCCAGCAGCTTCGCCGCAGGTGAGCCCCAGCATTTT. Encoded protein: CASSFAAGEPQHF.

This clonotype was recorded a few times. The chain is built from TRBV28 and TRBJ2-3; TRBD2 aligns across 8 bases. CDR1 and CDR2 from the germline V gene are MDHEN and SYDVKM. V dropped 6 bases and J dropped 0; count of bases not matched to a gene: 17. The CDR3 length is 19 residues. Here the CDR3 DNA reads TGTGCCAGCAGCAAAACCCATCCGCGGGGGGTACCGAGCACAGATACGCAGTATTTT. Translated: CASSKTHPRGVPSTDTQYF.

This clonotype was observed a handful of times. J is TRBJ2-7 and V is TRBV7-9, with a tentative D call TRBD2 (6 bases). Germline V CDR1 and CDR2: SEHNR, FQNEAQ (reference sequence). V dropped 5 bases and J dropped 5 bases, with 10 bases sitting between them. The CDR3 spans 12 residues. CDR3 sequence: CASSTTGDEQYF. CDR3 sequence (DNA): TGTGCCAGCAGCACGACGGGGGACGAGCAGTACTTC.

This clonotype was seen more than once but under ten times. The V call is TRBV7-2, the J call TRBJ2-5; TRBD2 matches 12 bases. V trimming: 2 bases; J trimming: 5 bases; junction bases outside the gene matches: 6. The CDR3 is 16 amino acids. Per the germline V gene, CDR1 is SGHTA and CDR2 is FQGNSA. CDR3 sequence: CASSLSTSGGQETQYF. The CDR3 DNA reads TGTGCCAGCAGCTTATCTACTAGCGGGGGGCAGGAGACCCAGTACTTC.

This clonotype was detected only a few times. The chain links TRBV10-3 to TRBJ1-4; 9 bases are a match to TRBD1. Looked up from germline, CDR1 is ENHRY and CDR2 is SYGVKD. The CDR3 is 15 residues long. J was trimmed by 8 bases and V by 6 bases; bases with no gene match: 10. CDR3 in DNA: TGTGCCATCAGCCTCCGGGGGGACAGGGAAGAAAAACTGTTTTTT. Translating it yields CAISLRGDREEKLFF.